One T cell receptor (beta chain) is described in this entry. The entry originates in a study of shared clonotypes between healthy human individuals. For the study at large: Donors, aged 18 to 49, were a couple of women and a few men. Per donor, three plates held CD4 naive cells, three held CD4 memory, two held CD8 naive and one held CD8 memory.

Positive CCR7 selection of CD45RO-negative cells yielded the naive CD8 cells, and terminally differentiated effector memory CD45RA+ cells were excluded. Each sample came from a Caucasian adult donor living in Nashville, Tennessee. Germline loops: CDR1 SEHNR, CDR2 FQNEAQ (reference sequence). The CDR3 runs to 15 residues. V gave up 4 bases and J gave up 7 bases, with 19 bases separating them. The assay was immunoSEQ multiplex PCR, and TCRdb's table has in-frame clones only and misses some. This sample has around 1.9 million clones, with around 93% found just once. This chain links TRBV7-9 with TRBJ1-1; D possibly corresponds to TRBD1 (5 bases). Sample: naive CD8+ T cells from PBMCs. This sequence was found in a man younger than 30 in good health. Some clones in this sample may be carry-over from other donors' samples. CDR3: CASSSLPRGAGEAFF. As DNA, the CDR3 is TGTGCCAGCAGCTCGTTACCGCGGGGCGCGGGTGAAGCTTTCTTT.